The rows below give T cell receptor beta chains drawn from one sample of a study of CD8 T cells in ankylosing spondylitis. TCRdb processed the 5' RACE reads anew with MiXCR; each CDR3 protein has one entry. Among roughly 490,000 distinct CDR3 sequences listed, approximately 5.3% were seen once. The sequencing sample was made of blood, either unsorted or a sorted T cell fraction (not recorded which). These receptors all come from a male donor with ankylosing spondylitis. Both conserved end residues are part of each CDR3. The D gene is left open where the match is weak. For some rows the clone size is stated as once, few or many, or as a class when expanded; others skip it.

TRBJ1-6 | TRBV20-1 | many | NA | CSQRDPSYNSPLHF | TGCAGCCAACGTGACCCCTCCTATAATTCACCCCTCCACTTT
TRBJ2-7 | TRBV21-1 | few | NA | CASSRVSGTVSYEQYF | TGTGCCAGCAGCAGGGTCTCCGGGACAGTCTCCTACGAGCAGTACTTC
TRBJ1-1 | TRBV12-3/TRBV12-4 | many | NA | CASSLVARWTEAFF | TGTGCCAGCAGTTTGGTGGCTAGATGGACTGAAGCTTTCTTT
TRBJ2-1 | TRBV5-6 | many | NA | CASSRTGHPYNEQFF | TGTGCCAGCAGCCGAACAGGGCACCCCTACAATGAGCAGTTCTTC
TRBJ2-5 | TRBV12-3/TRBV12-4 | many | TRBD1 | CASRSFTGGGEETQYF | TGTGCCAGCAGATCCTTTACAGGGGGCGGGGAGGAGACCCAGTACTTC
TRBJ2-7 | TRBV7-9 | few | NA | CASSHQGTGSHEQYF | TGTGCCAGCAGCCATCAAGGGACGGGGAGCCACGAGCAGTACTTC
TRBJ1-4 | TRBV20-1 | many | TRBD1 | CSASTGERGEKLFF | TGCAGTGCTTCTACAGGGGAGAGAGGTGAAAAACTGTTTTTT
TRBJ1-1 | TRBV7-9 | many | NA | CASSLVFDSEAFF | TGTGCCAGCAGCTTAGTCTTTGACAGTGAAGCTTTCTTT
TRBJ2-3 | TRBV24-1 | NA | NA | CATSDFSRRNTQYF | TGTGCCACCAGTGATTTTTCCCGCAGGAATACGCAGTATTTT
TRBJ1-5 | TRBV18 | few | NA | CASSPPSFRGNQPQHF | TGTGCCAGCTCACCTCCATCATTCAGGGGCAATCAGCCCCAGCATTTT
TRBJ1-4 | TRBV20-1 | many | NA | CSATPTATNEKLFF | TGCAGTGCTACCCCGACGGCGACTAATGAAAAACTGTTTTTT
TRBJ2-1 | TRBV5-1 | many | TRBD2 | CASSLGLVIRDEQFF | TGCGCCAGCAGCTTAGGACTAGTGATACGCGATGAGCAGTTCTTC
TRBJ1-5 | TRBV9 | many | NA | CASSAQGSNQPQHF | TGTGCCAGCAGCGCCCAGGGTTCCAATCAGCCCCAGCATTTT
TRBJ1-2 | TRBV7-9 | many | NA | CASSLLGREYGYTF | TGTGCCAGCAGCTTACTTGGCAGGGAGTATGGCTACACCTTC
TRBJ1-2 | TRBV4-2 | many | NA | CASSQGGVGYTF | TGTGCCAGCAGCCAAGGGGGGGTTGGCTACACCTTC
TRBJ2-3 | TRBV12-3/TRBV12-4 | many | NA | CASSSRLGAGTDTQYF | TGTGCCAGCAGTTCGAGACTAGGGGCCGGCACAGATACGCAGTATTTT
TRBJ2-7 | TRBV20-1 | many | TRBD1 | CSALGEGALHEQYF | TGCAGTGCATTGGGTGAGGGGGCGCTCCACGAGCAGTACTTC
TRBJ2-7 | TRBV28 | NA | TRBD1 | CASSTDRAYEQYF | TGTGCCAGCAGTACTGACAGGGCGTACGAGCAGTACTTC
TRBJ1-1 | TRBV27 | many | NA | CASSFRRYTEAFF | TGTGCCAGCAGTTTTAGAAGATACACTGAAGCTTTCTTT
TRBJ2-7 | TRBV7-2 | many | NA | CASSSGNRQLKQYF | TGTGCCAGCAGCTCGGGGAACAGGCAATTGAAGCAGTACTTC
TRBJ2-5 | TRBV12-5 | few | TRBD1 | CASGLGDREETQYF | TGTGCTAGTGGTTTGGGTGACAGGGAAGAGACCCAGTACTTC
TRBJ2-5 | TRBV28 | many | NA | CASSALQETQYF | TGTGCCAGCTCGGCGCTGCAAGAGACCCAGTACTTC
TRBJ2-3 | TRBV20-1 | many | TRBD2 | CSARDILAGGTDTQYF | TGCAGTGCTAGAGACATACTAGCGGGGGGCACAGATACGCAGTATTTT
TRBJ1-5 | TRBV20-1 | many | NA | CSAEGGVAVGPQHF | TGCAGTGCTGAGGGAGGTGTCGCAGTTGGCCCCCAGCATTTT
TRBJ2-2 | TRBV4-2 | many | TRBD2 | CASSQATGLAGAANTGELFF | TGTGCCAGCAGCCAAGCTACAGGACTAGCGGGGGCCGCGAACACCGGGGAGCTGTTTTTT
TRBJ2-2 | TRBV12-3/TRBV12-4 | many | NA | CASSLMALTGELFF | TGTGCCAGCAGTTTAATGGCATTAACCGGGGAGCTGTTTTTT
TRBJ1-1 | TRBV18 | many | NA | CASSPLGNTEAFF | TGTGCCAGCTCACCACTCGGGAACACTGAAGCTTTCTTT
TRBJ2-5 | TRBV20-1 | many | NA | CSAFDRFQETQYF | TGCAGTGCATTCGACAGGTTTCAAGAGACCCAGTACTTC
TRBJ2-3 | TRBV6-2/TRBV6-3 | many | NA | CASTLGRLTDTQYF | TGTGCCAGCACCCTCGGTCGGCTTACAGATACGCAGTATTTT
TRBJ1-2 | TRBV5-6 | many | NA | CASRQGSLTLYGYTF | TGTGCCAGCAGGCAGGGCAGCCTTACCTTGTATGGCTACACCTTC
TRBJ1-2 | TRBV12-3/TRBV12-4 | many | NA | CASSFWDNGYGYTF | TGTGCCAGCAGTTTTTGGGACAACGGCTATGGCTACACCTTC
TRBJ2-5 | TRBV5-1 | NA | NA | CASSLRAETQYF | TGCGCCAGCAGCTTGAGGGCGGAGACCCAGTACTTC
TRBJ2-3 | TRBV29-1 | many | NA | CSVVGRMTDTQYF | TGCAGCGTTGTCGGGAGAATGACAGATACGCAGTATTTT
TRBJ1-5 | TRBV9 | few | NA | CASSVDTDNQPQHF | TGTGCCAGCAGCGTAGATACTGACAATCAGCCCCAGCATTTT
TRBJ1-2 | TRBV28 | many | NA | CASGSLVSGQIYGYTF | TGTGCCAGCGGATCTTTGGTGTCAGGGCAAATCTATGGCTACACCTTC
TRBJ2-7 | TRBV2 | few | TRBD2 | CASSEYRAGGGYEQYF | TGTGCCAGCAGTGAATATAGAGCGGGAGGCGGGTACGAGCAGTACTTC
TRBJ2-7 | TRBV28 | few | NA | CASSFQFQIYEQYF | TGTGCCAGCAGTTTTCAGTTTCAAATCTACGAGCAGTACTTC
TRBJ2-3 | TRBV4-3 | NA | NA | CASSQDPPDTQYF | TGCGCCAGCAGCCAAGATCCCCCAGATACGCAGTATTTT
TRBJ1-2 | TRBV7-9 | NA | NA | CASSSSRTIYGYTF | TGTGCCAGCAGCTCCTCCAGGACAATATATGGCTACACCTTC
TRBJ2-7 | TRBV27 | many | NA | CASSLRGTYEQYF | TGTGCCAGCAGTTTAAGGGGAACCTACGAGCAGTACTTC
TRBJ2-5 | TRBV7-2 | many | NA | CASTQFPEAQYF | TGTGCCAGCACCCAGTTCCCGGAGGCCCAGTACTTC
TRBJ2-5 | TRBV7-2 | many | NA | CASSSGQTHIQETQYF | TGTGCCAGCAGCTCAGGACAGACCCACATCCAAGAGACCCAGTACTTC
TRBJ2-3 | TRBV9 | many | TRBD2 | CASSGAGGGTDTQYF | TGTGCCAGCAGCGGAGCGGGGGGGGGCACAGATACGCAGTATTTT
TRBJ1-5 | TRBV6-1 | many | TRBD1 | CASSGRTGAYSNQPQHF | TGTGCCAGCAGTGGGAGGACAGGGGCGTATAGCAATCAGCCCCAGCATTTT
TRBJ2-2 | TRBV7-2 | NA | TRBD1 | CASSFLDRAGELFF | TGTGCCAGCAGCTTCCTGGACAGGGCCGGGGAGCTGTTTTTT
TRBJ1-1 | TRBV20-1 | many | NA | CSASEEAFF | TGCAGTGCTAGTGAAGAAGCTTTCTTT
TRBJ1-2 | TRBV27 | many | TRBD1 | CASSLNRWTGINYGYTF | TGTGCCAGCAGTTTAAACCGTTGGACAGGGATTAACTATGGCTACACCTTC
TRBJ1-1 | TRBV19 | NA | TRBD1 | CASTPGQDNTEAFF | TGTGCCAGTACCCCGGGACAGGATAACACTGAAGCTTTCTTT
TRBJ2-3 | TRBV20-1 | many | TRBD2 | CSARDPGLAGADTQYF | TGCAGTGCTAGAGATCCGGGACTAGCGGGAGCAGATACGCAGTATTTT
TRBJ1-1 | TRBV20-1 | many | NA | CSADGRARGTEAFF | TGCAGTGCCGACGGGAGGGCCAGGGGAACTGAAGCTTTCTTT
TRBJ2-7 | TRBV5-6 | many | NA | CASSRGSSYEQYF | TGTGCCAGCAGTAGGGGGAGCTCCTACGAGCAGTACTTC
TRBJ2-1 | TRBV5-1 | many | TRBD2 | CASSQSRDLTGREQFF | TGCGCCAGCAGCCAGTCTAGGGACCTTACCGGGAGGGAGCAGTTCTTC
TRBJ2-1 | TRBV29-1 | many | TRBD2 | CSVEGLAEQFF | TGCAGCGTTGAAGGACTAGCGGAGCAGTTCTTC
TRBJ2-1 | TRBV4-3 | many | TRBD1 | CASSQEFPGTGGYNEQFF | TGCGCCAGCAGCCAAGAATTCCCCGGGACAGGGGGATACAATGAGCAGTTCTTC
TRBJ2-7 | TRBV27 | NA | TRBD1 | CASSFIDRAYEQYF | TGTGCCAGCAGTTTCATCGACAGGGCCTACGAGCAGTACTTC